This T cell receptor (beta chain) was profiled in a study of regulatory T cells in long-lasting Graves disease. Overall study results and limits: Gene preferences differed: TRBV28, TRBJ1-2, TRBJ2-5 in persistent cases.

Remarks on this clonotype: Its specificity is unknown.

Time point defined: newly diagnosed GD, antithyroid drugs for less than 3 months. Scientists built the TCR library using RNA that was extracted from PBMCs. V lost 7 bases and J 10 bases, leaving 16 bases between the germline ends. Germline-derived CDR1 and CDR2 are SQVTM and ANQGSEA. CDR3 length: 11 residues. Libraries of TCR beta came from iRepertoire HTBI primers plus Arm-PCR of CDR3 regions. TCRdb re-called the multiplex PCR reads with MiXCR, one entry per CDR3 protein. Among about 620,000 distinct CDR3 sequences listed, about 15% were seen once. A further study also used this sample, focusing on T cells in Graves' hyperthyroidism and ophthalmopathy.

The sequence was collected from a woman in her twenties or thirties with Graves disease. This material consisted of peripheral blood mononuclear cells (PBMCs), taken at new diagnosis, from a patient treated with antithyroid drugs. This chain uses TRBV29-1 with TRBJ1-1; D unresolved. The CDR3 loop is CSAQAGHGAFF. The CDR3 DNA reads as TGCAGCGCCCAAGCCGGGCATGGAGCTTTCTTT. The entire variable domain, with the rest obtained from reference TRBV29-1 and TRBJ1-1, is as follows: SAVISQKPSRDICQRGTSLTIQCQVDSQVTMMFWYRQQPGQSLTLIATANQGSEATYESGFVIDKFPISRPNLTFSTLTVSNMSPEDSSIYLCSAQAGHGAFFGQGTRLTVV.